This TCR beta chain was captured in a study of tumor-infiltrating lymphocytes in primary liver carcinoma. Details on this clonotype: Sequence at one end of the junction differs from germline and may be a read error.

The CDR3 loop spans 15 amino acids. Germline CDR1 SGHKS, CDR2 YYEKEE (reference sequence). TCR beta cDNA was reverse-transcribed from roughly 520 ng of total RNA. The reaction used a constant-region primer and ProtoScript II reverse transcriptase. Employing slightly modified ARM-PCR, three nested multiplex PCR rounds were run, and these gave rise to the TCR beta libraries. With TRBV1-TRBV30 forward primers and a C-beta reverse primer, the first two PCR rounds were run for around 11 cycles each. Each CDR3 protein is one row after TCRdb ran MiXCR on the multiplex PCR reads. The sample records roughly 20,000 distinct CDR3 sequences, around three quarters being singletons. Co-extraction of both nucleic acids (RNA and DNA) used roughly 20-34 mg of unsorted bulk tissue.

This TCR derives from a woman aged 30 to 39 with primary liver carcinoma and hepatitis B virus infection. This sequence joins TRBV5-5 and TRBJ1-5; TRBD1 is a possible D gene (6 bases). The sample consisted of liver tumor tissue from sampling region 4. The subset was: tumor region T4, right-lateral pole. The CDR3 DNA reads as TGTGCCAGCAGCTTCTCCAGGAGGGGGAATCGGCCCCAGCATTTT. Translation: CASSFSRRGNRPQHF.